The next 21 T cell receptor beta chains were all read from a single sample in a study of blood T cell repertoires in COVID-19 (TCRdb year 2020). Library creation used the immunoSEQ multiplex PCR assay. Imported from immuneACCESS, the table was reduced by TCRdb to in-frame sequences with V and J called. These copies leave out some clones; in studies compared against another copy, an unresolved V gene accounts for under half, and the cause of the remainder is not known. This sample holds roughly 300,000 clones; 70% to 90% were observed only once. In total, the top ten clones hold approximately 7.9% of the sample. The sample was peripheral blood. The receptor set was obtained from a human donor in a cohort sampled during active COVID-19.

The rearrangement uses TRBV10-2 and TRBJ1-2, with TRBD1 matching over 8 bases. V gave up 0 bases and J gave up 6 bases; unmatched junction bases: 3. The CDR3 extends over 14 amino acids. Germline values: CDR1 WSHSY, CDR2 SAAADI. The chain's CDR3 is CASSESSGGHGYTF. In DNA, the CDR3 is TGCGCCAGCAGTGAGTCTTCAGGGGGCCATGGCTACACCTTC.

This sequence joins TRBV2 and TRBJ1-2; TRBD1 is a possible D gene (5 bases). This CDR3 has 14 residues. Germline assignment: CDR1 SNHLY and CDR2 FYNNEI. Between the trimmed V and J ends, which lost 3 bases and 4 bases, there was a span of 12 bases. The CDR3: CASSDLGEGYGYTF. CDR3 coding DNA: TGTGCCAGCAGTGATTTGGGGGAGGGCTATGGCTACACCTTC.

This chain joins TRBV24-1 and TRBJ1-5; 12 positions agree with TRBD1. The V segment lost 2 bases and the J segment 4 bases; nucleotides outside the gene matches: 2. This CDR3 contains 16 residues. Looked up from germline, CDR1 is KGHDR and CDR2 is SFDVKD. CDR3 in amino acids: CATSDSGQGANQPQHF. CDR3 in DNA: TGTGCCACCAGTGATTCGGGACAGGGGGCAAATCAGCCCCAGCATTTT.

The J gene is TRBJ1-6, the V gene TRBV12-5; the match to TRBD1 covers 7 bases. The CDR3 is 18 amino acids. V shed 0 bases and J 5 bases; nucleotides not matched to a gene: 10. Germline loops: CDR1 LGHNT, CDR2 FRNRAP. This CDR3 reads CASGLVLLDRPHNSPLHF. The CDR3 DNA sequence: TGTGCTAGTGGTTTGGTACTGCTGGACAGGCCCCATAATTCACCCCTCCACTTT.

The chain links TRBV27 to TRBJ1-2; tentatively, D is TRBD1 (5 bases). Germline loops: CDR1 MNHEY, CDR2 SMNVEV (reference sequence). This CDR3 contains 12 residues. The V end lost 8 bases, the J end lost 4 bases, and 11 bases lay between the germline ends. The CDR3 loop reads CASGGVTYGYTF. The DNA of the CDR3 is TGTGCCAGCGGGGGGGTAACCTATGGCTACACCTTC.

The chain uses TRBV19 and TRBJ1-5; D possibly corresponds to TRBD1 (6 bases). This CDR3 is built from 15 residues. Germline-derived CDR1 and CDR2 are LNHDA and SQIVND (reference sequence). The V and J ends lost 5 bases and 7 bases respectively, with 18 bases between them. The CDR3 coding sequence is TGTGCCAGTAGTCGGCAACAGGGTATTTGGCAGCCCCAGCATTTT. As protein: CASSRQQGIWQPQHF.

This clone has a single count. The V call is TRBV5-4, the J call TRBJ1-1; the match to TRBD1 covers 7 bases. The CDR3 length is 17 residues. Looked up from germline, CDR1 is SGHNT and CDR2 is YYREEE (reference sequence). The ends lost 0 bases at V and 0 bases at J; junction bases unmatched: 8. CDR3 bases: TGTGCCAGCAGCTTGGGTGGCCTCAGGGGGTTGAACACTGAAGCTTTCTTT. The encoded protein is CASSLGGLRGLNTEAFF.

The rearrangement uses TRBV20-1 and TRBJ2-1; a possible D gene is TRBD1 (6 bases). CDR1 and CDR2 from the germline V gene are DFQATT and SNEGSKA (reference sequence). Trimming took off 3 bases at V and 4 bases at J, with 19 bases between the two ends. The CDR3 contains 16 residues. DNA for the CDR3: TGCAGTGCTAGTCGTCGGAAGGGGGTTGGGTACAATGAGCAGTTCTTC. Translating gives CSASRRKGVGYNEQFF.

The chain uses TRBV19 and TRBJ1-2; 7 bases match TRBD1. The CDR3 sequence is 14 residues long. Looked up from germline, CDR1 is LNHDA and CDR2 is SQIVND (reference sequence). Trimming at V came to 5 bases and at J to 4 bases, leaving 7 bases not matched to a gene. DNA for the CDR3: TGTGCCAGTAGTGGGGGACAGTCCTTCTATGGCTACACCTTC. Amino acid sequence: CASSGGQSFYGYTF. Looking up the rest from reference TRBV19 and TRBJ1-2 gives the full variable domain: DGGITQSPKYLFRKEGQNVTLSCEQNLNHDAMYWYRQDPGQGLRLIYYSQIVNDFQKGDIAEGYSVSREKKESFPLTVTSAQKNPTAFYLCASSGGQSFYGYTFGSGTRLTVV.

V gene TRBV9 combines with J gene TRBJ1-1, with TRBD1 as a possible D gene (5 bases). Germline V gives CDR1 SGDLS, CDR2 YYNGEE. The CDR3 sequence is 14 residues long. V was clipped by 3 bases and J by 0 bases, with 9 bases between them. The CDR3 region has the DNA TGTGCCAGCAGCGCGAGACAGATGAACACTGAAGCTTTCTTT. It translates to CASSARQMNTEAFF.

The chain carries TRBV11-3 and TRBJ2-7; D is perhaps TRBD1 (6 bases). The V and J ends lost 6 bases and 4 bases respectively, with 10 bases between them. The CDR3 has 12 amino acids. Germline V gene data show CDR1 as SGHNT and CDR2 as YENEEA. The CDR3 coding sequence is TGTGCCAGCAGTTTAACAGGGTACGAGCAGTACTTC. Its translation: CASSLTGYEQYF.

The chain couples TRBV5-6 to TRBJ2-2; tentatively, D is TRBD2 (6 bases). The CDR3 is 14 amino acids. V shed 4 bases and J shed 6 bases, with 13 bases lying between them. The germline V gene has CDR1 SGHDT and CDR2 YYEEEE. In DNA form, the CDR3 reads TGTGCCAGCAGCCCCGCGGGGTTACCCGGGGAGCTGTTTTTT. It codes for CASSPAGLPGELFF.

V usage is TRBV7-9 and J usage is TRBJ2-3; D is uncertain. Germline loops: CDR1 SEHNR, CDR2 FQNEAQ (reference sequence). The CDR3 is made up of 11 amino acids. Trimming pared 3 bases from V and 6 bases from J, leaving 4 bases between. CDR3 bases: TGTGCCAGCAGCTTGAGTGATACGCAGTATTTT. It codes for CASSLSDTQYF.

This chain connects TRBV5-1 to TRBJ2-7, with D perhaps matching TRBD2 (5 bases). Trimming shortened V by 0 bases and J by 3 bases, and 13 bases separated the two germline ends. CDR1 and CDR2 (germline): SGHRS, YFSETQ. This CDR3 region has 15 residues. CDR3: CASSLVIGVGYEQYF. The CDR3 bases are TGCGCCAGCAGCTTGGTCATCGGGGTGGGCTACGAGCAGTACTTC. Using reference TRBV5-1 and TRBJ2-7 for the parts outside the CDR3, the full variable domain is KAGVTQTPRYLIKTRGQQVTLSCSPISGHRSVSWYQQTPGQGLQFLFEYFSETQRNKGNFPGRFSGRQFSNSRSEMNVSTLELGDSALYLCASSLVIGVGYEQYFGPGTRLTVT.

The chain employs TRBV12-3 or TRBV12-4 and TRBJ2-1; D not certain. CDR3 length equals 13 residues. V was shortened by 2 bases and J by 5 bases, with 7 bases between the two germline ends. The CDR3 protein is CASSLPLNNEQFF. DNA of the CDR3: TGTGCCAGCAGTTTACCCCTAAACAATGAGCAGTTCTTC.

The chain links TRBV3-1 (or the pseudogene TRBV3-2) to TRBJ2-3, with 7 bases matching TRBD2. V lost 1 base and J lost 1; bases outside the gene matches: 11. The CDR3 length is 18 residues. The germline gives CDR1 LGHDT, CDR2 YNNKEL (reference sequence). For the CDR3, the DNA is TGTGCCAGCAGCCAAGGTATCTATCTAGCGGTACGCACAGATACGCAGTATTTT. Translated, it gives CASSQGIYLAVRTDTQYF.

With respect to this clone: Other nucleotide sequences in the sample specify the same CDR3. The chain carries TRBV30 and TRBJ1-1; weak D call: TRBD1 (5 bases). Germline V CDR1 and CDR2: GTSNPN, SVGIG (reference sequence). With 3 bases removed from V and 1 base from J, the gap between germline ends came to 6 bases. The CDR3 sequence is 12 residues long. The CDR3 bases are TGTGCCTGGAGGGGGGGGAACACTGAAGCTTTCTTT. This gives the protein CAWRGGNTEAFF.

This clone was picked up one time. The genes are TRBV2 and TRBJ1-1; TRBD1 might be the D (6 bases). The V end was cut by 7 bases, the J end by 5 bases, with 17 bases between. CDR3 length: 14 amino acids. The V gene's germline CDR1 is SNHLY and CDR2 FYNNEI. The CDR3 sequence is CASIQAGGGTEAFF. CDR3 in DNA: TGTGCCAGCATCCAGGCGGGGGGCGGGACTGAAGCTTTCTTT. Full variable domain (outside the CDR3, taken from reference TRBV2 and TRBJ1-1): EPEVTQTPSHQVTQMGQEVILRCVPISNHLYFYWYRQILGQKVEFLVSFYNNEISEKSEIFDDQFSVERPDGSNFTLKIRSTKLEDSAMYFCASIQAGGGTEAFFGQGTRLTVV.

The V call is TRBV27, the J call TRBJ1-1; TRBD1 is a possible D gene (5 bases). Trimming left V 4 bases short and J 7 bases short, with 13 bases between. The CDR3 is 13 residues long. Germline V gene lookup returns CDR1 MNHEY and CDR2 SMNVEV (reference sequence). CDR3 bases: TGTGCCAGCAGTTCTGGGACTAGAGTTGAAGCTTTCTTT. Translation: CASSSGTRVEAFF.

This chain connects TRBV3-1 (or the pseudogene TRBV3-2) to TRBJ1-2, with TRBD1 matching over 9 bases. The trim removed 4 bases at V and 3 bases at J, leaving 6 bases unmatched. CDR1 and CDR2 (germline): LGHDT, YNNKEL (reference sequence). The CDR3 spans 15 residues. The CDR3 region is CASSPRGQGYYGYTF. For the CDR3, the DNA is TGTGCCAGCAGCCCGCGAGGACAGGGGTACTATGGCTACACCTTC.

This sequence joins TRBV14 and TRBJ2-2; unclear D gene. Germline CDR1 SGHDN, CDR2 FVKESK. The V end was cut by 3 bases, the J end by 12 bases, with 20 bases between. CDR3 length: 15 amino acids. The CDR3, as DNA: TGTGCCAGCAGCCAGTATTTTCCGGGTCCTTCCCAGCTGTTTTTT. This encodes CASSQYFPGPSQLFF.